These 20 T cell receptor beta chains came from one sample sequenced in a study of blood T cells in healthy people across ages. For the second PCR, which ran for roughly 6 to 12 cycles, a sample-barcoded 5' primer and a J-beta primer mix were used. TCRdb recomputed calls from the 5' RACE reads with MiXCR, one row per CDR3 protein. This sample yields 700,000 to 850,000 distinct CDR3 sequences, of which roughly 35% are seen a single time; 10% to 15% belongs to the top ten. Sequenced: blood. The receptor set was obtained from a man aged 18 to 29 in good health.

This clonotype was seen many times. J is TRBJ2-7 and V is TRBV5-1; maybe TRBD2 (6 bases). The CDR3 spans 14 residues. Germline V lookup: CDR1 SGHRS, CDR2 YFSETQ. Trimming removed 6 bases from V and 2 bases from J, with 15 bases in between. CDR3: CASTLAEIAYEQYF. DNA of the CDR3: TGCGCCAGCACCTTAGCGGAGATCGCCTACGAGCAGTACTTC.

At least ten counts were recorded for this clonotype. The chain recombines TRBV2 with TRBJ2-7; D remains unclear. Germline lookup yields CDR1 SNHLY and CDR2 FYNNEI. The V gene lost 7 bases and the J gene lost 4 bases, with 14 bases spanning the gap. The CDR3 loop spans 13 amino acids. CDR3 DNA sequence: TGTGCCAGCAAGATTCACAGCGCATACGAGCAGTACTTC. This sequence encodes CASKIHSAYEQYF.

The chain has TRBV12-3 or TRBV12-4 and TRBJ1-1; TRBD1 is a possible D gene (6 bases). Trimming removed 5 bases from V and 11 bases from J, with 18 bases in between. This CDR3 is 13 amino acids long. The DNA for the CDR3 is TGTGCCAGCAGTGGGGGCTCCGGGGGCAGCGCTTTCTTT. Its protein is CASSGGSGGSAFF.

This clonotype was counted at least ten times. The J gene is TRBJ2-7, the V gene TRBV11-2; 10 nucleotides match TRBD2. V was clipped by 2 bases and J by 11 bases; unmatched bases: 21. This CDR3 has 18 amino acids. Per the germline V gene, CDR1 is SGHAT and CDR2 is FQNNGV. This CDR3 reads CASSLFLAGDSATKMKYF. The CDR3, as DNA: TGTGCCAGCAGCTTATTTCTAGCGGGGGACTCGGCGACGAAAATGAAGTACTTC.

This clonotype was seen repeatedly, ten times or more. J is TRBJ2-3 and V is TRBV12-3 or TRBV12-4, with D possibly being TRBD1 (6 bases). This CDR3 has 13 residues. Deletions cut 5 bases from V and 7 bases from J, with 13 bases between. This CDR3 is CASSLQGTYTQYF. The CDR3 DNA reads as TGTGCCAGCAGTCTACAGGGAACCTATACGCAGTATTTT.

The rearrangement uses TRBV7-9 and TRBJ1-1, with D tentatively TRBD1 (6 bases). This CDR3 has 14 residues. Between the trimmed V and J ends, which lost 1 base and 6 bases, there was a span of 12 bases. CDR1 is SEHNR and CDR2 is FQNEAQ in the germline V gene (reference sequence). CDR3 sequence reads: CASSLVGGFSEAFF. The CDR3 DNA follows: TGTGCCAGCAGCTTAGTAGGGGGGTTTTCTGAAGCTTTCTTT.

The chain combines TRBV6-5 with TRBJ1-6; unclear D gene. The CDR3 covers 17 residues. Between the trimmed V and J ends, which lost 0 bases and 7 bases, there was a span of 16 bases. The germline CDR1 and CDR2 sequences are MNHEY and SVGAGI. In DNA form, the CDR3 reads TGTGCCAGCAGTTACTCCCGAGCGACTGCGGGCAATTCACCCCTCCACTTT. It is translated as CASSYSRATAGNSPLHF.

As concerns this clonotype: The junction departs from germline at one end; a sequencing error may be responsible. V usage is TRBV5-1 and J usage is TRBJ2-3; D not resolved. The germline gives CDR1 SGHRS, CDR2 YFSETQ. The CDR3 is made up of 14 amino acids. The CDR3 bases are TGCTCCAGCAGCGAAAGTGCTAGCACAGATACGCAGTATTTT. Translation: CSSSESASTDTQYF.

This clonotype has more than one count but fewer than ten. This chain joins TRBV5-1 and TRBJ2-1, with unresolved D. V dropped 2 bases and J dropped 5 bases, with 8 bases sitting between them. This CDR3 is built from 13 residues. Per the germline V gene, CDR1 is SGHRS and CDR2 is YFSETQ. This CDR3 reads CASSFWSHNEQFF. In nucleotides, the CDR3 is TGCGCCAGCAGCTTCTGGAGTCACAATGAGCAGTTCTTC. The full variable domain, in which reference TRBV5-1 and TRBJ2-1 provide the parts outside the CDR3, is KAGVTQTPRYLIKTRGQQVTLSCSPISGHRSVSWYQQTPGQGLQFLFEYFSETQRNKGNFPGRFSGRQFSNSRSEMNVSTLELGDSALYLCASSFWSHNEQFFGPGTRLTVL.

The J gene is TRBJ2-4, the V gene TRBV20-1, with D perhaps given as TRBD1 or TRBD2 (5 bases each). In germline, CDR1 is DFQATT, CDR2 SNEGSKA (reference sequence). V shed 0 bases and J shed 3 bases, with 15 bases lying between them. The CDR3 extends over 16 amino acids. The CDR3 DNA reads TGCAGTGCTAGAGATTCGCCCGGGACCCTCAAAAACATTCAGTACTTC. As protein: CSARDSPGTLKNIQYF.

This clonotype was counted between two and nine times. The rearrangement joins TRBV12-3 or TRBV12-4 to TRBJ2-2; maybe TRBD1 (6 bases). The germline V and J ends were trimmed by 6 bases and 6 bases, with 17 bases remaining between them. This CDR3 is 15 amino acids long. The CDR3 bases are TGTGCCAGCAGCCCCGTCCAGGGGTTGTCCGGGGAGCTGTTTTTT. As protein: CASSPVQGLSGELFF.

This clonotype has only a few counts. The V and J genes are TRBV6-1 and TRBJ2-7, with unresolved D. V lost 8 bases and J lost 3, with 2 bases in between. Germline assignment: CDR1 MNHNS and CDR2 SASEGT. The CDR3 totals 9 residues. The CDR3 coding sequence is TGTGCCAGCCTCTACGAGCAGTACTTC. Its protein is CASLYEQYF.

This clonotype has at least ten counts. This chain uses TRBV10-3 with TRBJ2-5, with D uncertain. The V gene's germline CDR1 is ENHRY and CDR2 SYGVKD. The CDR3 has 15 residues. V lost 2 bases and J 2 bases, leaving 12 bases between the germline ends. The DNA of the CDR3 is TGTGCCATCAGTGAGCCGGGCGCAGAACAAGAGACCCAGTACTTC. Amino acids: CAISEPGAEQETQYF.

The gene calls are TRBV7-9 and TRBJ2-1; TRBD2 matches at 16 bases. The CDR3 has 19 amino acids. V lost 4 bases to trimming and J lost 4 bases; unmatched junction nucleotides: 10. Germline CDR1 SEHNR, CDR2 FQNEAQ (reference sequence). DNA for the CDR3: TGTGCCAGCAGCTCCTCGGGACTAGCGGGGGGGAGGTGGTACAATGAGCAGTTCTTC. Its translation: CASSSSGLAGGRWYNEQFF.

This clonotype was recorded many times. The J gene is TRBJ2-1, the V gene TRBV7-9; a weak D match, TRBD1 (5 bases). The CDR3 is 14 residues long. Trimming shortened V by 5 bases and J by 5 bases, and 13 bases separated the two germline ends. Germline V lookup: CDR1 SEHNR, CDR2 FQNEAQ (reference sequence). CDR3 in DNA: TGTGCCAGCAGCAGCCGGCAGACAGACAATGAGCAGTTCTTC. This encodes CASSSRQTDNEQFF.

There are a few counts of this clonotype. The chain is built from TRBV7-3 and TRBJ2-1; D is unclear. Germline V gene data show CDR1 as SGHTA and CDR2 as FQGTGA. Trimming removed 6 bases from V and 8 bases from J, with 20 bases in between. This CDR3 has 15 amino acids. CDR3 loop: CASSRSAVNVDEQFF. CDR3 sequence (DNA): TGTGCCAGCAGTCGAAGCGCGGTTAATGTCGATGAGCAGTTCTTC.

This chain links TRBV7-3 with TRBJ2-1, with 10 bases aligning to TRBD1. The germline gives CDR1 SGHTA, CDR2 FQGTGA. The CDR3 totals 16 residues. V shed 9 bases and J 4 bases; nucleotides not matched to a gene: 12. CDR3: CARSLGGTGVYNEQFF. The DNA for the CDR3 is TGTGCCAGAAGCCTAGGTGGGACAGGGGTATACAATGAGCAGTTCTTC. The full variable domain, rest sourced from reference TRBV7-3 and TRBJ2-1, is GAGVSQTPSNKVTEKGKYVELRCDPISGHTALYWYRQSLGQGPEFLIYFQGTGAADDSGLPNDRFFAVRPEGSVSTLKIQRTERGDSAVYLCARSLGGTGVYNEQFFGPGTRLTVL.

This chain uses TRBV6-5 with TRBJ2-2; 10 bases map to TRBD2. The germline CDR1 and CDR2 sequences are MNHEY and SVGAGI. The V gene end was trimmed by 4 bases and the J gene end by 7 bases; junction bases not matched to a gene: 9. The CDR3 has 16 amino acids. The CDR3 is CASSSQSGGVVGELFF. The CDR3 DNA is TGTGCCAGCAGTTCCCAAAGCGGGGGGGTGGTCGGGGAGCTGTTTTTT.

The table lists this clonotype with many counts. The chain links TRBV7-2 to TRBJ1-1; 7 nucleotides align to TRBD1. Germline V CDR1 and CDR2: SGHTA, FQGNSA. The trim removed 9 bases at V and 0 bases at J, leaving 13 bases unmatched. CDR3 length: 16 residues. The CDR3 DNA is TGTGCCAGTTCCGGCCAACCGGGACAGATGAACACTGAAGCTTTCTTT. Amino acids: CASSGQPGQMNTEAFF.

Comments on this clonotype: This may come from a read error, since a much larger clone is one base off. V usage is TRBV14 and J usage is TRBJ2-1; D is uncertain. Germline CDR1 is SGHDN and CDR2 is FVKESK. V was shortened by 1 base and J by 13 bases, with 8 bases between the two germline ends. This CDR3 comprises 11 residues. The CDR3 loop is CASSQAETQFF. CDR3 bases: TGTGCCAGCAGCCAAGCGGAGACCCAGTTCTTC. The full variable domain, in which reference TRBV14 and TRBJ2-1 provide the parts outside the CDR3, is EAGVTQFPSHSVIEKGQTVTLRCDPISGHDNLYWYRRVMGKEIKFLLHFVKESKQDESGMPNNRFLAERTGGTYSTLKVQPAELEDSGVYFCASSQAETQFFGPGTRLTVL.